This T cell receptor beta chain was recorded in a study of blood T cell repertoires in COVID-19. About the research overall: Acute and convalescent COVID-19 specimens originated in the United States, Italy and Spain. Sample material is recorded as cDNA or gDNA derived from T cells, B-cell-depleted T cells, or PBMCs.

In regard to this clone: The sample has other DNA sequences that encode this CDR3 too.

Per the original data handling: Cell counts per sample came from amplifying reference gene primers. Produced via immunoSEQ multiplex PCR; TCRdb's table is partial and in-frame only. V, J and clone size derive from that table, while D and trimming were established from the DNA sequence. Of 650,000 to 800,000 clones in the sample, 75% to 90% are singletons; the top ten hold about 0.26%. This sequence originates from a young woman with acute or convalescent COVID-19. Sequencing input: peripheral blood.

The CDR3 region is CASSYSRGNEQFF. The DNA for the CDR3 is TGTGCCAGCAGTTACTCTAGAGGCAATGAGCAGTTCTTC. The chain employs TRBV6-5 and TRBJ2-1; no definite D call. The CDR3 loop spans 13 amino acids. With 0 bases removed from V and 6 bases from J, the gap between germline ends came to 6 bases. Germline CDR1 reads MNHEY; CDR2 reads SVGAGI.